The 15 T cell receptor beta chains below come from one sample, sequenced in a study of blood T cell repertoires in COVID-19. Some clones are missing from TCRdb's copy, which holds only in-frame ones; the method was immunoSEQ multiplex PCR. The sample shows tens of thousands of clones, more than 75% of them seen only once. The sequencing input was peripheral blood. These receptors were obtained from a human donor in a cohort sampled during active COVID-19.

The chain carries TRBV2 and TRBJ1-1, with D possibly being TRBD1 (6 bases). The germline CDR1 and CDR2 sequences are SNHLY and FYNNEI. Trimming stripped 6 bases from V and 4 bases from J, with 18 bases between. The CDR3 has 15 residues. CDR3 nucleotide sequence: TGTGCCAGCAGCCCCGGGGGGGGCGGCGGCACTGAAGCTTTCTTT. Amino acid sequence: CASSPGGGGGTEAFF.

The chain links TRBV4-1 to TRBJ1-2, with 7 nucleotides matching TRBD1. The CDR3 runs 15 residues. Germline V gives CDR1 MGHRA, CDR2 YSYEKL. The J segment lost 5 bases and the V segment lost 4 bases, leaving 10 bases of the junction unmatched. CDR3 in amino acids: CASSRDGTVEYGYTF. DNA of the CDR3: TGCGCCAGCAGCCGGGACGGGACAGTCGAATATGGCTACACCTTC.

The chain is built from TRBV5-1 and TRBJ1-1; unclear D gene. The germline V gene has CDR1 SGHRS and CDR2 YFSETQ. Trimming left V 0 bases short and J 0 bases short, with 12 bases between. The CDR3 contains 16 residues. Here the CDR3 reads CASSLVFGQMNTEAFF. Written as DNA, the CDR3 is TGCGCCAGCAGCTTGGTATTTGGGCAGATGAACACTGAAGCTTTCTTT.

The V call is TRBV28, the J call TRBJ1-6, with 7 bases identical to TRBD1. CDR3 length: 16 residues. The germline V gene has CDR1 MDHEN and CDR2 SYDVKM. V lost 6 bases to trimming and J lost 0 bases; unmatched junction nucleotides: 5. The CDR3, as DNA: TGTGCCAGCAGGGGACAGCCGAGCTCCTATAATTCACCCCTCCACTTT. Protein product: CASRGQPSSYNSPLHF.

The V gene is TRBV7-3, the J gene TRBJ2-1, with 8 nucleotides matching TRBD2. Trimming cost V 0 bases and J 7 bases; bases outside gene matches: 8. Germline lookup yields CDR1 SGHTA and CDR2 FQGTGA. The CDR3 contains 16 residues. Written as DNA, the CDR3 is TGTGCCAGCAGCTTAACTGGGACTAGGAGAAGGAATGAGCAGTTCTTC. Translation gives CASSLTGTRRRNEQFF.

This chain connects TRBV24-1 to TRBJ2-1; 7 positions agree with TRBD2. V trimming: 7 bases; J trimming: 8 bases; junction bases outside the gene matches: 10. Germline V gene lookup returns CDR1 KGHDR and CDR2 SFDVKD. CDR3 length: 14 amino acids. This chain's CDR3 is CATSQEGGRDEQFF. CDR3 in DNA: TGTGCCACCAGCCAGGAGGGAGGGCGGGATGAGCAGTTCTTC.

This chain connects TRBV27 to TRBJ1-5; a possible D gene is TRBD1 (6 bases). The CDR3 consists of 14 residues. V lost 6 bases and J lost 2, with 11 bases in between. CDR1 is MNHEY and CDR2 is SMNVEV in the germline V gene (reference sequence). CDR3 loop: CASRSQGRNQPQHF. The DNA of the CDR3 is TGTGCCAGCAGATCACAGGGCCGCAATCAGCCCCAGCATTTT.

J is TRBJ2-1 and V is TRBV20-1; no reliable D call. The CDR3 consists of 11 residues. Trimming left V 0 bases short and J 6 bases short, with 3 bases between. Per the germline V gene, CDR1 is DFQATT and CDR2 is SNEGSKA (reference sequence). CDR3 sequence reads: CSARDRNEQFF. CDR3 nucleotides: TGCAGTGCTAGAGATCGCAATGAGCAGTTCTTC.

The chain joins TRBV14 to TRBJ2-3, with 11 positions matching TRBD2. With 4 bases clipped from V and 3 bases from J, the junction kept 6 bases outside the gene matches. Germline V gene sequence: CDR1 SGHDN, CDR2 FVKESK. CDR3 length equals 16 residues. CDR3 DNA sequence: TGTGCCAGCAGCCCTACAGGGACTAGCGGAACAGATACGCAGTATTTT. It is translated as CASSPTGTSGTDTQYF.

V and J are TRBV21-1 and TRBJ2-2; no check of the table's D call, TRBD1, against the DNA was made. TRBV21-1 is marked as a pseudogene. The length of the CDR3 is 15 residues. CDR3 nucleotide sequence: TGTGCCAGCAGCTCAAGGCAGGGCGGCACCGGGGAGCTGTTTTTT. Its protein product is CASSSRQGGTGELFF.

A single count supports this clone. This chain links TRBV6-6 with TRBJ2-7; 13 bases align to TRBD2. This CDR3 is built from 14 residues. Unmatched junction bases numbered 10, after V lost 10 bases and J lost 7 bases. CDR1 MNHNY and CDR2 SVGAGI come from the germline V gene (reference sequence). CDR3 in amino acids: CAITRTSGSGEQYF. For the CDR3, the DNA is TGTGCCATCACTAGGACTAGCGGGAGTGGTGAGCAGTACTTC.

The rearrangement uses TRBV27 and TRBJ1-4; no reliable D call. Germline assignment: CDR1 MNHEY and CDR2 SMNVEV (reference sequence). The V end was cut by 3 bases, the J end by 8 bases, with 13 bases between. The CDR3 consists of 14 residues. The CDR3 DNA is TGTGCCAGCAGTTTGGTGGCAGGAAGGGAAAAACTGTTTTTT. Translating it yields CASSLVAGREKLFF.

CDR3: CASSLDGRAFNEQFF. CDR3 DNA sequence: TGTGCCAGCAGCTTAGACGGGAGGGCTTTCAATGAGCAGTTCTTC. The rearrangement joins TRBV11-2 to TRBJ2-1; TRBD2 matches 8 bases. The germline CDR1 and CDR2 sequences are SGHAT and FQNNGV. Trimming cost V 0 bases and J 6 bases; bases outside gene matches: 4. The CDR3 runs to 15 residues.

This clone came up a few times. The chain couples TRBV4-3 to TRBJ2-5; 9 bases agree with TRBD2. CDR3 length: 16 amino acids. Germline-derived CDR1 and CDR2 are LGHNA and YSLEER. J lost 1 base, V lost 1 base, and 4 bases had no gene match. CDR3 in DNA: TGCGCCAGCAGCCAAGGGGGACTAGCAGGCCAAGAGACCCAGTACTTC. Encoded protein: CASSQGGLAGQETQYF.

The chain joins TRBV7-9 to TRBJ2-5, with 15 bases lining up with TRBD2. V lost 2 bases to trimming and J lost 0 bases; unmatched junction nucleotides: 4. This CDR3 is 18 amino acids long. Germline lookup yields CDR1 SEHNR and CDR2 FQNEAQ (reference sequence). CDR3: CASSLIGTSGRYQETQYF. CDR3 nucleotide sequence: TGTGCCAGCAGCTTAATTGGGACTAGCGGGAGGTACCAAGAGACCCAGTACTTC.